This TCR beta chain was identified in a study of T cells in Graves' hyperthyroidism and ophthalmopathy. The CDR3 spans 11 residues. Trimming removed 4 bases at V and 6 bases at J, with 10 bases between. The germline CDR1 and CDR2 sequences are SQVTM and ANQGSEA. Absent ophthalmopathy progression within 18 months defined stable Graves' hyperthyroidism. Patients between 18 and 65 years old had hyperthyroidism, newly diagnosed and lasting under 2 months. Uncontrolled infection, other autoimmune disease, pregnancy or lactation led to exclusion. General study findings and limits: A model using 13 V-J features told ophthalmopathy apart from stable hyperthyroidism.

On this clonotype: Its cognate antigen is unknown.

Using RNA transcripts as the source, TCR beta CDR3 regions were amplified. Primed by the HTBI set, a first-round RT-PCR was run on the TCR CDR3. TCRdb ran MiXCR on the multiplex PCR reads and lists one entry per CDR3 protein. The data hold a few hundred thousand distinct CDR3 sequences, with roughly 50% observed a single time. This clonotype was sampled from a woman between 18 and 30 years old with Graves' hyperthyroidism. The V gene is TRBV29-1, the J gene TRBJ2-7, with D possibly matching TRBD2 (5 bases). The sequencing sample was made of peripheral blood or thyroid tissue (not recorded which). CDR3 in DNA: TGCAGCGTTGCACTAGGGCTCGAGCAGTACTTC. Its translation: CSVALGLEQYF.